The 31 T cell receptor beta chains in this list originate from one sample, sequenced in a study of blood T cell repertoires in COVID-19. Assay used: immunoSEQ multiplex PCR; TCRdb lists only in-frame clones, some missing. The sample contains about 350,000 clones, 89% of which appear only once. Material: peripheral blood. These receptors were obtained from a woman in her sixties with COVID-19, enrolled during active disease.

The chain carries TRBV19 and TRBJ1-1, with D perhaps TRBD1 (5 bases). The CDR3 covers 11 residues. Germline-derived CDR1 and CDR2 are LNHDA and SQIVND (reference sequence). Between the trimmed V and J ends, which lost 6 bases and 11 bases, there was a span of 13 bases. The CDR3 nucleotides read TGTGCCAGTAGAGCCAACAGGTATGCTTTCTTT. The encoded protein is CASRANRYAFF.

CDR3 sequence reads: CATSRDRVQMNTEAFF. DNA of the CDR3: TGTGCCACCAGCAGGGACAGGGTGCAAATGAACACTGAAGCTTTCTTT. The chain couples TRBV15 to TRBJ1-1; 8 nucleotides agree with TRBD1. The CDR3 has 16 residues. J gave up 0 bases and V 3 bases, and 6 bases lay outside the gene matches. CDR1 and CDR2 (germline): LNHNV, YYDKDF (reference sequence). Combining the CDR3 with reference TRBV15 and TRBJ1-1 gives the whole variable domain DAMVIQNPRYQVTQFGKPVTLSCSQTLNHNVMYWYQQKSSQAPKLLFHYYDKDFNNEADTPDNFQSRRPNTSFCFLDIRSPGLGDTAMYLCATSRDRVQMNTEAFFGQGTRLTVV.

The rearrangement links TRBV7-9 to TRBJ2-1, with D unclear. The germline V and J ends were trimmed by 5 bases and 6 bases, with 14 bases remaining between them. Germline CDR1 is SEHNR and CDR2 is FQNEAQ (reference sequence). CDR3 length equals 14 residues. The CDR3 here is CASSPPRSANEQFF. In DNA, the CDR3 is TGTGCCAGCAGCCCCCCCCGGTCCGCCAATGAGCAGTTCTTC.

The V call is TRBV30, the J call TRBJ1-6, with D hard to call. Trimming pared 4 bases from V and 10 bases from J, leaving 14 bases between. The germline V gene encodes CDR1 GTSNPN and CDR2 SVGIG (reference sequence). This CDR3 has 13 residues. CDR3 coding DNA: TGTGCCTGGACCCCCGCCGGTTGGTCACCCCTCCACTTT. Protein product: CAWTPAGWSPLHF.

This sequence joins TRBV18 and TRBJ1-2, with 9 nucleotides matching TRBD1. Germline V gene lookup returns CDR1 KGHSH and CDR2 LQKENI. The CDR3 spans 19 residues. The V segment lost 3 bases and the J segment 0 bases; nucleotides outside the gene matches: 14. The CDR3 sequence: CASSPSDRGARDANYGYTF. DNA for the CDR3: TGTGCCAGCTCACCGTCCGACAGGGGGGCCCGGGATGCTAACTATGGCTACACCTTC.

CDR3 DNA sequence: TGTGCCAGCAGTTATCATACAGGGGAAGCTGGAAACACCATATATTTT. Its translation: CASSYHTGEAGNTIYF. The V gene is TRBV2, the J gene TRBJ1-3; TRBD1 matches at 7 bases. This CDR3 is 16 amino acids long. The V gene end was trimmed by 5 bases and the J gene end by 2 bases; junction bases not matched to a gene: 9. The germline CDR1 and CDR2 sequences are SNHLY and FYNNEI.

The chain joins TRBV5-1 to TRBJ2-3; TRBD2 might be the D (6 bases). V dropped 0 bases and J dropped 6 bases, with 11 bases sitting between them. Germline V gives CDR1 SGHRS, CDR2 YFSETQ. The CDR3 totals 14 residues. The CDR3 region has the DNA TGCGCCAGCAGCTTGGCGGGGGTTGCGGATACGCAGTATTTT. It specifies CASSLAGVADTQYF.

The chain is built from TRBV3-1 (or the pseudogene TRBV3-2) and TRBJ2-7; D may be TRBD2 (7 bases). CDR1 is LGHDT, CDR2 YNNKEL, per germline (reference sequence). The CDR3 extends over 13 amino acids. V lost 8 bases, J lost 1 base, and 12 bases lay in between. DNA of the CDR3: TGTGCCAGCCAAAGGGGGGGATCCTACGAGCAGTACTTC. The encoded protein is CASQRGGSYEQYF.

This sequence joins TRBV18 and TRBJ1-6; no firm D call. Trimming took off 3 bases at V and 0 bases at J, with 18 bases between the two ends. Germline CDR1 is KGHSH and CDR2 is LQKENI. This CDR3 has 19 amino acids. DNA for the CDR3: TGTGCCAGCTCACCTAGATTTATGGCGGTGAGCTCCTATAATTCACCCCTCCACTTT. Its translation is CASSPRFMAVSSYNSPLHF.

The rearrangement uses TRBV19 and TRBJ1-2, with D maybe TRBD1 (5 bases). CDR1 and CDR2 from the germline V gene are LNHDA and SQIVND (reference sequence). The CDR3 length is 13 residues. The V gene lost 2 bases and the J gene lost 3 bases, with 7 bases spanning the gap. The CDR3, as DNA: TGTGCCAGTAGTATAAGGGGTGACTATGGCTACACCTTC. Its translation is CASSIRGDYGYTF.

CDR3 in amino acids: CASSAGPIEVRYF. The CDR3, as DNA: TGTGCCAGCAGCGCGGGACCGATAGAAGTTAGGTACTTC. The rearrangement joins TRBV7-8 to TRBJ2-7; D might be TRBD2 (6 bases). V was clipped by 5 bases and J by 12 bases, with 20 bases between them. The CDR3 sequence is 13 residues long. The germline V gene has CDR1 SGHVS and CDR2 FQNEAQ.

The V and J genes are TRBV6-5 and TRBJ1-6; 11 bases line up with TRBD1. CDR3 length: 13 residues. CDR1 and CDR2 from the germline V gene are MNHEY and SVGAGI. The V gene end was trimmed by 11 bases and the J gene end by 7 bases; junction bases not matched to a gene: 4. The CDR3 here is CAGQGAWNSPLHF. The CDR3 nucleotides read TGTGCCGGACAGGGGGCCTGGAATTCACCCCTCCACTTT.

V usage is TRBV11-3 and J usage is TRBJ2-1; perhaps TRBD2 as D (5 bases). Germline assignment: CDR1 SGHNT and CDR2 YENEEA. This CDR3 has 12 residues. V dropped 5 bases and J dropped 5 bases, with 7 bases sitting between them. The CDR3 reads CASSRADNEQFF. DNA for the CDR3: TGTGCCAGCAGCCGAGCGGACAATGAGCAGTTCTTC.

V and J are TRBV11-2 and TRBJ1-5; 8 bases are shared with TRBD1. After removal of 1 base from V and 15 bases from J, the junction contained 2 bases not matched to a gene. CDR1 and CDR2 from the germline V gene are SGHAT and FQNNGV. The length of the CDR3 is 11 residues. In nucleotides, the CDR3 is TGTGCCAGCAGCTTAGGGGGGACAGGGCATTTT. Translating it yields CASSLGGTGHF.

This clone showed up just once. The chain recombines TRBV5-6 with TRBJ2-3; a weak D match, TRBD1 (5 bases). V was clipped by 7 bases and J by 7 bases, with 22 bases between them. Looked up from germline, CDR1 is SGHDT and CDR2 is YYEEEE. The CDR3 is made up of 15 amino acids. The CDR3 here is CASSIPSWGTYTQYF. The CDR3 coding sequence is TGTGCCAGCTCCATCCCCAGCTGGGGCACTTATACGCAGTATTTT.

CDR3: CASSGGLSYEQYF. CDR3 nucleotide sequence: TGTGCCAGCAGTGGGGGACTTTCCTACGAGCAGTACTTC. This chain links TRBV12-3 or TRBV12-4 with TRBJ2-7; the D gene is possibly TRBD2 (6 bases). The CDR3 has 13 amino acids. V was trimmed by 5 bases and J by 1 base, leaving 9 bases between them.

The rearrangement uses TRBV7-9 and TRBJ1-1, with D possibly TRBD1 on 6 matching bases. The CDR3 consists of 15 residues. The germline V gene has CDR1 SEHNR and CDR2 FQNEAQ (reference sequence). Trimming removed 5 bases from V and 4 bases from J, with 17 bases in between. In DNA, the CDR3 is TGTGCCAGCAGCACCGTAGGGGGGGTTGGCACTGAAGCTTTCTTT. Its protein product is CASSTVGGVGTEAFF.

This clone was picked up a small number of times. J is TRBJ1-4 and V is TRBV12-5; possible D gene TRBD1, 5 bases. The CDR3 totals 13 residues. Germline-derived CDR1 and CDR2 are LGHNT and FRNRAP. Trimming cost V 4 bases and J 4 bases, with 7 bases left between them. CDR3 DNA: TGTGCTAGTGGTTCAGGGTATAATGAAAAACTGTTTTTT. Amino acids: CASGSGYNEKLFF.

The CDR3 nucleotides read TGTGCCAGCAGCTTCAGGCTAGCGGGGTCCACAGATACGCAGTATTTT. Amino acids: CASSFRLAGSTDTQYF. The J gene is TRBJ2-3, the V gene TRBV5-6, with 9 bases aligning to TRBD2. V trimming: 2 bases; J trimming: 2 bases; junction bases outside the gene matches: 6. Germline CDR1 reads SGHDT; CDR2 reads YYEEEE. CDR3 size: 16 residues. Full variable domain (outside the CDR3, taken from reference TRBV5-6 and TRBJ2-3): DAGVTQSPTHLIKTRGQQVTLRCSPKSGHDTVSWYQQALGQGPQFIFQYYEEEERQRGNFPDRFSGHQFPNYSSELNVNALLLGDSALYLCASSFRLAGSTDTQYFGPGTRLTVL.

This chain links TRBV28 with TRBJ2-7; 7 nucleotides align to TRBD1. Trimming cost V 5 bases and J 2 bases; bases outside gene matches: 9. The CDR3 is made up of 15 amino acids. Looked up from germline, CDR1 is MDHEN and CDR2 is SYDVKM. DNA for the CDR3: TGTGCCAGCAGTATCCAGGGGGTAGGGACCTACGAGCAGTACTTC. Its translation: CASSIQGVGTYEQYF.

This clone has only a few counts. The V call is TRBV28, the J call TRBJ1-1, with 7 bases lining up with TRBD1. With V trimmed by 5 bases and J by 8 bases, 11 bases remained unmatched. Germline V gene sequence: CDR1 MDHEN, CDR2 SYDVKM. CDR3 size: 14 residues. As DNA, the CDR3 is TGTGCCAGCAGTCCTACAGGGGACTTTGAGGAAGCTTTCTTT. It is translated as CASSPTGDFEEAFF.

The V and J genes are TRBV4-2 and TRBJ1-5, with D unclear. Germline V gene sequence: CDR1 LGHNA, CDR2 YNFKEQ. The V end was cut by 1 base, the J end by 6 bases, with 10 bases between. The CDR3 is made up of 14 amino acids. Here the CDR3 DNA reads TGTGCCAGCAGCCAAGTAGGAGGGTCTCAGCCCCAGCATTTT. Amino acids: CASSQVGGSQPQHF.

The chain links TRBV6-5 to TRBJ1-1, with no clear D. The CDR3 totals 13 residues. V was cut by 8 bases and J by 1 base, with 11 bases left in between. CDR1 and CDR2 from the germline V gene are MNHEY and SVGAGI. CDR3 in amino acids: CASSHDSNTEAFF. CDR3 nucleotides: TGTGCCAGCTCACACGACTCGAACACTGAAGCTTTCTTT.

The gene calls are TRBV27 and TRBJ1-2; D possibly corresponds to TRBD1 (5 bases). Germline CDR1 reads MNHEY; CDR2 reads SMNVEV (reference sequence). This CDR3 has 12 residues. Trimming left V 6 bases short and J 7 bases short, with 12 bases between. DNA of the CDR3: TGTGCCAGCAGCCCCGGGGGGTTTGGCTACACCTTC. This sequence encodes CASSPGGFGYTF.

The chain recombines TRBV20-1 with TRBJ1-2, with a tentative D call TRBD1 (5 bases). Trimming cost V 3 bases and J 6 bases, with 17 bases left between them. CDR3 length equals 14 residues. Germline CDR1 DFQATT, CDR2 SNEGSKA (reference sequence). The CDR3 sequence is CSASSMGGLNGYTF. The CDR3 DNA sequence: TGCAGTGCTAGTTCTATGGGGGGATTGAATGGCTACACCTTC.

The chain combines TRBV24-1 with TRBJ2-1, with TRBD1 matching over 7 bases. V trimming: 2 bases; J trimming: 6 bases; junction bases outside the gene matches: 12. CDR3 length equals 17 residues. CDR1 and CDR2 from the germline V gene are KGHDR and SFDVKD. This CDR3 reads CATSDSSRDRKFNEQFF. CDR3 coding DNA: TGTGCCACCAGTGATTCGTCCCGGGACAGAAAATTCAATGAGCAGTTCTTC.

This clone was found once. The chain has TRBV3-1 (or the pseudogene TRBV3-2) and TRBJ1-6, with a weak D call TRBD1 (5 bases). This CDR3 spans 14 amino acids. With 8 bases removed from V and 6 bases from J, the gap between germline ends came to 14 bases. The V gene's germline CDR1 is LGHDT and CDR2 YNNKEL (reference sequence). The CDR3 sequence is CASSKGFVNSPLHF. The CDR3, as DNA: TGTGCCAGCTCGAAGGGGTTTGTTAATTCACCCCTCCACTTT.

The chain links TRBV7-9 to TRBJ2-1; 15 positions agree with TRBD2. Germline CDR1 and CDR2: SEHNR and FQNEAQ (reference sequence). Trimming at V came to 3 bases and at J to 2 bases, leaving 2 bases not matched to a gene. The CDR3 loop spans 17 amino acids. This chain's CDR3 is CASSLWTSGGAYNEQFF. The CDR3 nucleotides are TGTGCCAGCAGCTTGTGGACTAGCGGGGGGGCCTACAATGAGCAGTTCTTC.

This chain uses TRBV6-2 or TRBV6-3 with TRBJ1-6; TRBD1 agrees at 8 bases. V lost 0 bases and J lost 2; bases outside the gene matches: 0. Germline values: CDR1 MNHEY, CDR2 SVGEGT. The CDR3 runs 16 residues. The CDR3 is CASSYSQGAYNSPLHF. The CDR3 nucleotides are TGTGCCAGCAGTTACTCACAGGGGGCCTATAATTCACCCCTCCACTTT.

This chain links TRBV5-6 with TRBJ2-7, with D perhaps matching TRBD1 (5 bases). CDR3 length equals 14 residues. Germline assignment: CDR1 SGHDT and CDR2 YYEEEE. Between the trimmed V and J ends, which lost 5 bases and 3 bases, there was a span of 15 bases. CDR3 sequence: CASSTNGQNYEQYF. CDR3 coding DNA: TGTGCCAGCAGTACTAACGGACAAAACTACGAGCAGTACTTC. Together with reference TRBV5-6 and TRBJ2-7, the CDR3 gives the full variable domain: DAGVTQSPTHLIKTRGQQVTLRCSPKSGHDTVSWYQQALGQGPQFIFQYYEEEERQRGNFPDRFSGHQFPNYSSELNVNALLLGDSALYLCASSTNGQNYEQYFGPGTRLTVT.

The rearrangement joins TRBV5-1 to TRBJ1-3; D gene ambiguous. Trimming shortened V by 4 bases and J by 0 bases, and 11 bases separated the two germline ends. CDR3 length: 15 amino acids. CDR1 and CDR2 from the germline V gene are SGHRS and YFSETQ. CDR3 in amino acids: CASSRGPTSGNTIYF. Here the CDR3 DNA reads TGCGCCAGCAGCCGTGGGCCAACCTCTGGAAACACCATATATTTT.